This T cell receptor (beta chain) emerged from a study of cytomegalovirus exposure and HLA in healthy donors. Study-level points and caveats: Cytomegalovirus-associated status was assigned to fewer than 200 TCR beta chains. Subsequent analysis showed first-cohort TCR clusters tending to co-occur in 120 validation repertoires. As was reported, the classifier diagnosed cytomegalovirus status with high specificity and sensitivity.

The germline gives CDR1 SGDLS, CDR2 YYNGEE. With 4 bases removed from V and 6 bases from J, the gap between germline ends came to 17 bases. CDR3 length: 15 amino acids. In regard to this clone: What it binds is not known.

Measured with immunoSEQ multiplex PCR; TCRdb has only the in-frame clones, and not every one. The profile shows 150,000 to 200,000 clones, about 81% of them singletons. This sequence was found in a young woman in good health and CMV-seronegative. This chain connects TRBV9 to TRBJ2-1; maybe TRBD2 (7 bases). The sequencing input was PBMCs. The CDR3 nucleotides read TGTGCCAGCAGCCCAGGGGCGGGGGTTTTCAATGAGCAGTTCTTC. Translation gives CASSPGAGVFNEQFF.